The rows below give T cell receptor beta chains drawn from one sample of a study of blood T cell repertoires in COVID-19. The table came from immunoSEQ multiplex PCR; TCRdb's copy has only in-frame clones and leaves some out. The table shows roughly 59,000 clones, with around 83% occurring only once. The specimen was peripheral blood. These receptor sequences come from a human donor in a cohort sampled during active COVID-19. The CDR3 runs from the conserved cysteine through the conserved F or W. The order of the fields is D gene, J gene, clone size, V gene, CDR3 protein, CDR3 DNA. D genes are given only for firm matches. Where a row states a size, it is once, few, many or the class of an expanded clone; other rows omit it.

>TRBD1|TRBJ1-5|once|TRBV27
CASSLFGAGGDQPQHF
TGTGCCAGCAGTTTGTTTGGGGCAGGGGGCGATCAGCCCCAGCATTTT
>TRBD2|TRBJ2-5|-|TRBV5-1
CASSLAGSGTNPRQETQYF
TGCGCCAGCAGCTTGGCGGGGAGCGGGACTAACCCGCGGCAAGAGACCCAGTACTTC
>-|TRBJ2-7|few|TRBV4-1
CASSHEWLYEQYF
TGCGCCAGCAGCCATGAATGGCTCTACGAGCAGTACTTC
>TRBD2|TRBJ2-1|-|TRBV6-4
CASSPKGSGGPQFF
TGTGCCAGCAGTCCCAAGGGCAGCGGGGGGCCCCAGTTCTTC
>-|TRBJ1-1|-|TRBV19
CASSTQGYTEAFF
TGTGCCAGTAGTACCCAGGGCTACACTGAAGCTTTCTTT
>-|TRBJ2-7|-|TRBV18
CASSPPFGRRGNEQYF
TGTGCCAGCTCACCACCGTTCGGGAGGAGGGGGAACGAGCAGTACTTC
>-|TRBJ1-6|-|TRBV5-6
CASSYRDSSPLHF
TGTGCCAGCAGCTACAGGGATAGTTCACCCCTCCACTTT
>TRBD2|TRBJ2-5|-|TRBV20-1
CSASPTSGGNQETQYF
TGCAGTGCTAGTCCTACTAGCGGGGGGAACCAAGAGACCCAGTACTTC
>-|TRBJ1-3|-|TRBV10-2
CASSDRGSGNTIYF
TGCGCCAGCAGTGATCGGGGCTCTGGAAACACCATATATTTT
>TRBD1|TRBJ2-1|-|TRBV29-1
CSVNRDRDYNEQFF
TGCAGCGTTAACCGGGACAGGGACTACAATGAGCAGTTCTTC
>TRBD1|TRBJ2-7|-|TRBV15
CATSTGQGVGEQYF
TGTGCCACCAGCACGGGACAGGGAGTTGGCGAGCAGTACTTC
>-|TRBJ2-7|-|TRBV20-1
CSASQGDEQYF
TGCAGTGCTAGTCAAGGGGACGAGCAGTACTTC
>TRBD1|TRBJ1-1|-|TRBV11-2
CASSLGQGALVTEAFF
TGTGCCAGCAGCTTGGGACAGGGGGCATTGGTCACTGAAGCTTTCTTT
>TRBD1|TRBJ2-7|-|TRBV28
CASSPWTGTGLEQYF
TGTGCCAGCAGTCCCTGGACAGGGACAGGGTTAGAGCAGTACTTC
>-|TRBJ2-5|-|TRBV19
CARAAEQKRETQYF
TGTGCCAGGGCCGCCGAACAAAAGAGGGAGACCCAGTACTTC
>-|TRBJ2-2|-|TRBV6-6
CASSYVEGGELFF
TGTGCCAGCAGTTACGTTGAGGGCGGGGAGCTGTTTTTT
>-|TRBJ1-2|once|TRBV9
CASSVAYQTASHGYTF
TGTGCCAGCAGCGTAGCTTACCAGACTGCCTCTCATGGCTACACCTTC
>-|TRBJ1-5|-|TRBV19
CASNTRGTSNQPQHF
TGTGCCAGTAACACAAGGGGGACCTCTAATCAGCCCCAGCATTTT
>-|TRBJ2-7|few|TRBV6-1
CASSEAGLRGYEQYF
TGTGCCAGCAGTGAGGCGGGGCTAAGGGGTTACGAGCAGTACTTC
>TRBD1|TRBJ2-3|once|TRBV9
CASSPGTGSTDTQYF
TGTGCCAGCAGCCCCGGGACAGGGAGCACAGATACGCAGTATTTT
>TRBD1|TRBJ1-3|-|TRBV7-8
CASSPGQLSGNTIYF
TGTGCCAGCAGCCCGGGACAGCTTTCTGGAAACACCATATATTTT
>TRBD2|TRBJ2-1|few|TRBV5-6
CASSHRSAGTSGRYNEQFF
TGTGCCAGCAGCCACCGATCTGCAGGTACTAGCGGGAGGTACAATGAGCAGTTCTTC
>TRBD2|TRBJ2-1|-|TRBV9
CASSTEGLAGDYEQFF
TGTGCCAGCAGCACCGAGGGACTAGCGGGAGACTATGAGCAGTTCTTC
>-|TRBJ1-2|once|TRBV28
CASSLGAGNYGYTF
TGTGCCAGCAGTTTAGGCGCAGGGAACTATGGCTACACCTTC